This TCR beta chain was sequenced during a study of T cells after yellow fever vaccination. Study results and limitations: Subsequent to the booster, the majority of primary-vaccination clones reappeared (around 96% CD4, 88% CD8). The CD4 and CD8 compartments had a small share of their clonotypes in common. The secondary T-cell response peaked on day 5, not day 15, but was weaker.

This CDR3 has 11 residues. CDR1 and CDR2 from the germline V gene are MNHEY and SMNVEV (reference sequence). Trimming pared 5 bases from V and 3 bases from J, leaving 5 bases between. With regard to this clonotype: Its matching antigen is unknown.

TCRdb passed the 5' RACE reads through MiXCR, listing each CDR3 protein once. The sample yields approximately 130,000 distinct CDR3 sequences, 13% to 15% seen once. This clonotype was sampled from a man aged 18 to 30 who received the YFV17D yellow fever vaccine. The chain employs TRBV27 and TRBJ2-7; D is ambiguous. The sample here was CD8+ T cells sorted from PBMCs, taken 5 days after the yellow fever booster vaccination. The CDR3 loop is CASSHNYEQYF. In nucleotides, the CDR3 is TGTGCCAGCAGTCATAACTACGAGCAGTACTTC.